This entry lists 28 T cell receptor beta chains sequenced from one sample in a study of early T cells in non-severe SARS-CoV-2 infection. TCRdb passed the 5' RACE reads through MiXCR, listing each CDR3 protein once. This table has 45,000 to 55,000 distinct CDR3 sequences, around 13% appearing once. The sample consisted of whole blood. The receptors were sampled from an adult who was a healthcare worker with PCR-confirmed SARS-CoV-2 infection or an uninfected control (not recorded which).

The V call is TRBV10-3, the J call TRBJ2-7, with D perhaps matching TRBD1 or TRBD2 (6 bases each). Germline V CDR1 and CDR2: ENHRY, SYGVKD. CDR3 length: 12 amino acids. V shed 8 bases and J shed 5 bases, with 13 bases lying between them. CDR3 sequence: CAIGNREDEQYF. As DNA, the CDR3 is TGTGCCATCGGAAACAGGGAGGACGAGCAGTACTTC.

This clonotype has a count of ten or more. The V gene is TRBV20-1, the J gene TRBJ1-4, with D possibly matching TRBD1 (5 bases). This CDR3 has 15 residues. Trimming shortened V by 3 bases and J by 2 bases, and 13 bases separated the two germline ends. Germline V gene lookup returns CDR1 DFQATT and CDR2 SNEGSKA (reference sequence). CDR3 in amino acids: CSARGQGGTNEKLFF. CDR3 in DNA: TGCAGTGCTAGGGGCCAGGGTGGCACTAATGAAAAACTGTTTTTT.

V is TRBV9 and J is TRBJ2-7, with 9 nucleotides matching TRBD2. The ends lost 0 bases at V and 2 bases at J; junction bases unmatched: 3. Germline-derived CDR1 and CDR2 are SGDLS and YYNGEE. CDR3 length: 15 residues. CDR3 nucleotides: TGTGCCAGCAGCGTAGGACTAGCGGCGGCCTACGAGCAGTACTTC. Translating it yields CASSVGLAAAYEQYF.

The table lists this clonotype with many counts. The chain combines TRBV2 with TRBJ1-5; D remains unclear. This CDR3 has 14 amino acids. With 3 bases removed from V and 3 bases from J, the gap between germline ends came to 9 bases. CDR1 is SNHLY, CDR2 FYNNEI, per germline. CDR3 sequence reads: CASSDSRLNQPQHF. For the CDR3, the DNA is TGTGCCAGCAGTGATAGCAGGCTCAATCAGCCCCAGCATTTT.

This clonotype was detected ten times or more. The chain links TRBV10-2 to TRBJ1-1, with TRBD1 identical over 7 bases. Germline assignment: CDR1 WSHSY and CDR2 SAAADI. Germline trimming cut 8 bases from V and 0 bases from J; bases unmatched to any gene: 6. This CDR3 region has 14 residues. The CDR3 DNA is TGCGCCAGCCTATGGACAGGAATGAACACTGAAGCTTTCTTT. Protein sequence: CASLWTGMNTEAFF.

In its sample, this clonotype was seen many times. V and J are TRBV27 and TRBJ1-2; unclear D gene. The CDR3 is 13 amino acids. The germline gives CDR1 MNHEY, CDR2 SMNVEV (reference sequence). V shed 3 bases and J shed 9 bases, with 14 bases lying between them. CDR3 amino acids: CASSFSRIGSYTF. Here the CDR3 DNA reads TGTGCCAGCAGTTTTTCCAGGATTGGTAGCTACACCTTC.

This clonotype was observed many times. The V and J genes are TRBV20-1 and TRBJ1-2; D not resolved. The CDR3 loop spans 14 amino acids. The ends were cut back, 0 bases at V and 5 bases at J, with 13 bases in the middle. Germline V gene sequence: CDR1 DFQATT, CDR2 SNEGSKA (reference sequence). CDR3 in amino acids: CSARDWRSLYGYTF. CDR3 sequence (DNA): TGCAGTGCTAGAGATTGGCGCTCATTGTATGGCTACACCTTC.

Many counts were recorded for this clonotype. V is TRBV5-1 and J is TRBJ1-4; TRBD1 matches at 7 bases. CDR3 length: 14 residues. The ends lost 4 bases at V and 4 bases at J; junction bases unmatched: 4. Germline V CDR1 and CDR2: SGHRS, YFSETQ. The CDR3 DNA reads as TGCGCCAGCAGCCTACAGGGGCTTAATGAAAAACTGTTTTTT. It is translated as CASSLQGLNEKLFF.

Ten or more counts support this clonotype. The DNA for the CDR3 is TGTGCCAGCAGCCCTCCGATTGGGACCAGCCGGTACATGTTCTTC. Translation: CASSPPIGTSRYMFF. The chain joins TRBV7-9 to TRBJ2-1; D possibly matches TRBD1 or TRBD2 (5 bases each). V was shortened by 5 bases and J by 15 bases, with 26 bases between the two germline ends. The germline V gene has CDR1 SEHNR and CDR2 FQNEAQ (reference sequence). The CDR3 is made up of 15 amino acids.

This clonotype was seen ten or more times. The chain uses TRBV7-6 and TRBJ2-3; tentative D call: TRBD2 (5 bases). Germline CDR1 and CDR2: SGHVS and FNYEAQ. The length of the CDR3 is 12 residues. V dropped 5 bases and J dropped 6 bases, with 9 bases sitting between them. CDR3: CASSPRRDTQYF. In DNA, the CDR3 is TGTGCCAGCAGCCCAAGGAGGGATACGCAGTATTTT.

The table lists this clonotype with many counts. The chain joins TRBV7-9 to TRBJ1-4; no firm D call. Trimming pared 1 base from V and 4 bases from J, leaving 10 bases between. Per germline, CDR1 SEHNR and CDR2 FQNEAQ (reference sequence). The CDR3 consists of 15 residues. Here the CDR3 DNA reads TGTGCCAGCAGCTTAGGACGGAGATATAATGAAAAACTGTTTTTT. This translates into CASSLGRRYNEKLFF.

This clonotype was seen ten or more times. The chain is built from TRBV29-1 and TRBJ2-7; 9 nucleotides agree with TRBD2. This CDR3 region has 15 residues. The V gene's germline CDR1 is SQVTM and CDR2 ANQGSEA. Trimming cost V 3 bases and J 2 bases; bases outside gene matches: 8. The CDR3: CSVEEGVAGAYEQYF. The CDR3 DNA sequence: TGCAGCGTTGAGGAGGGAGTAGCGGGAGCCTACGAGCAGTACTTC.

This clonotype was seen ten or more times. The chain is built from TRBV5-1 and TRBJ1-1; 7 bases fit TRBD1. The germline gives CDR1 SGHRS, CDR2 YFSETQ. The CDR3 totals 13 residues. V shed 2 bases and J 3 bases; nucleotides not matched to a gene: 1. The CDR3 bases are TGCGCCAGCAGCTTTCAGGGGGACACTGAAGCTTTCTTT. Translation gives CASSFQGDTEAFF.

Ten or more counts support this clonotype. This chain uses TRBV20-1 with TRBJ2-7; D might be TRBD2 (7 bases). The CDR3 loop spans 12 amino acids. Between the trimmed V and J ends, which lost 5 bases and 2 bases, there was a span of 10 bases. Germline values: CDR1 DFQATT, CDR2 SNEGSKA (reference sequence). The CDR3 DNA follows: TGCAGTGCTCGGGGGGCGCCCTACGAGCAGTACTTC. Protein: CSARGAPYEQYF.

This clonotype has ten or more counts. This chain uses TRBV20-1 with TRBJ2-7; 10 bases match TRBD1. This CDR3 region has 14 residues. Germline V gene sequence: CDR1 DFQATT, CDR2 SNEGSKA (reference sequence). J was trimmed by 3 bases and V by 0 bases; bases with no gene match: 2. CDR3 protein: CSAREGTGVYEQYF. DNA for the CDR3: TGCAGTGCTAGAGAGGGGACAGGGGTCTACGAGCAGTACTTC.

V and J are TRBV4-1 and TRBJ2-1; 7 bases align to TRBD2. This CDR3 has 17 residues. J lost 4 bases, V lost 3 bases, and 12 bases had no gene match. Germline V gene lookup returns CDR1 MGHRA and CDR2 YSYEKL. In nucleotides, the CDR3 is TGCGCCAGCAGCCACCCCCGGGCTAGCGGAACTTACAATGAGCAGTTCTTC. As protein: CASSHPRASGTYNEQFF.

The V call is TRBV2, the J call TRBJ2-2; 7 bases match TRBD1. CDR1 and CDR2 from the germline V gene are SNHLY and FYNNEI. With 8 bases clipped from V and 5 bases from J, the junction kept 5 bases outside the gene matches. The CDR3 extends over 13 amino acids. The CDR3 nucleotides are TGTGCCAGCCGAAGGGGGCGGACCGGGGAGCTGTTTTTT. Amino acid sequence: CASRRGRTGELFF.

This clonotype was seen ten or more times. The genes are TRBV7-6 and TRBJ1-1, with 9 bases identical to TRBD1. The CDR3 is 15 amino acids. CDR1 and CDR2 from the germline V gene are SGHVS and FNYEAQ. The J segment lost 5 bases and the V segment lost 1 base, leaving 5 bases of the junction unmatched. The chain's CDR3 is CASSLEYRGRTEAFF. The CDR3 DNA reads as TGTGCCAGCAGCTTAGAATACAGGGGGCGAACTGAAGCTTTCTTT.

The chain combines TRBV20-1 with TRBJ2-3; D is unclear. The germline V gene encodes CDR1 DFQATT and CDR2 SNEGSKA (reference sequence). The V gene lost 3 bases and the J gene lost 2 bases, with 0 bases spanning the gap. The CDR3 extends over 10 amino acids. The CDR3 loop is CSASTDTQYF. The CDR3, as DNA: TGCAGTGCTAGCACAGATACGCAGTATTTT.

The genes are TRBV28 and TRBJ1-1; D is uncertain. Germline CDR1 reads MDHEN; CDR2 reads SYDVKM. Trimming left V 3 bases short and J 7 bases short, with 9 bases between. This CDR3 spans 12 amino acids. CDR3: CASSFSLGEAFF. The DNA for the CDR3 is TGTGCCAGCAGTTTTTCATTGGGTGAAGCTTTCTTT.

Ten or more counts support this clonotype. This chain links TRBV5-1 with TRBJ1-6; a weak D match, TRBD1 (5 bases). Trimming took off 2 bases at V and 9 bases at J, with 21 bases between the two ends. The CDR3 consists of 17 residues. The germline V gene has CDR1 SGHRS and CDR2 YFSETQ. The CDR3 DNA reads TGCGCCAGCAGCTTATTTTCGGACAATGCGGGGGGTTCACCCCTCCACTTT. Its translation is CASSLFSDNAGGSPLHF.

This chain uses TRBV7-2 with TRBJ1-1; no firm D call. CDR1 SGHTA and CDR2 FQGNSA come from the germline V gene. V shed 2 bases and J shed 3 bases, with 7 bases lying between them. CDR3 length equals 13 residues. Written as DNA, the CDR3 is TGTGCCAGCAGCTTAAACAGAGACACTGAAGCTTTCTTT. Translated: CASSLNRDTEAFF.

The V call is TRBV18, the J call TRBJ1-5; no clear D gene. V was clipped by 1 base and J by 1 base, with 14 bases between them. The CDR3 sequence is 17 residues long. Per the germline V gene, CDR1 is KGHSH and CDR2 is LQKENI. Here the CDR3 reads CASSPQKLGKSNQPQHF. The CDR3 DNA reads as TGTGCCAGCTCACCACAAAAACTAGGGAAGAGCAATCAGCCCCAGCATTTT.

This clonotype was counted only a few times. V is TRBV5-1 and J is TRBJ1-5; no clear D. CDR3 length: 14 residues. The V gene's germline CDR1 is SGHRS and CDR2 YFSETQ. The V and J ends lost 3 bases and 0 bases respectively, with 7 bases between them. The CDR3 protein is CASSSDPSNQPQHF. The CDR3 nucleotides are TGCGCCAGCAGCTCGGACCCTAGCAATCAGCCCCAGCATTTT.

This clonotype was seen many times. CDR3 DNA: TGTGCCAGCAGCTTAGATATCGGGGATGAAGCTTTCTTT. This sequence encodes CASSLDIGDEAFF. The V and J genes are TRBV11-3 and TRBJ1-1, with D hard to call. V lost 0 bases and J lost 7, with 9 bases in between. This CDR3 is built from 13 residues. Germline loops: CDR1 SGHNT, CDR2 YENEEA.

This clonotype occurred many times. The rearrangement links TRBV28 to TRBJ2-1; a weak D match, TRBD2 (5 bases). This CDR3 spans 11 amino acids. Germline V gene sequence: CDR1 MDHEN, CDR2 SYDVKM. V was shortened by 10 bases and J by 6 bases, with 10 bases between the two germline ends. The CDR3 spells CATGGPNEQFF. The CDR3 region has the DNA TGTGCCACGGGCGGGCCCAATGAGCAGTTCTTC.

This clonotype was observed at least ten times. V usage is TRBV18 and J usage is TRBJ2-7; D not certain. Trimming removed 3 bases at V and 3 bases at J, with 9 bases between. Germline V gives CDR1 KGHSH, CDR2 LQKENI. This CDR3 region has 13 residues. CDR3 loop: CASSPRALYEQYF. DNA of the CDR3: TGTGCCAGCTCACCTAGGGCCCTCTACGAGCAGTACTTC.

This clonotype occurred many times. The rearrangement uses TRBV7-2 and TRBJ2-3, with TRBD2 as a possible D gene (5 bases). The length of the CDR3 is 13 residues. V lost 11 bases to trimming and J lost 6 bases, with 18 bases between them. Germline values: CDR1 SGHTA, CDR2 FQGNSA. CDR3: CAGSDSGFDTQYF. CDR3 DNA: TGTGCCGGGTCGGACTCCGGATTTGATACGCAGTATTTT.